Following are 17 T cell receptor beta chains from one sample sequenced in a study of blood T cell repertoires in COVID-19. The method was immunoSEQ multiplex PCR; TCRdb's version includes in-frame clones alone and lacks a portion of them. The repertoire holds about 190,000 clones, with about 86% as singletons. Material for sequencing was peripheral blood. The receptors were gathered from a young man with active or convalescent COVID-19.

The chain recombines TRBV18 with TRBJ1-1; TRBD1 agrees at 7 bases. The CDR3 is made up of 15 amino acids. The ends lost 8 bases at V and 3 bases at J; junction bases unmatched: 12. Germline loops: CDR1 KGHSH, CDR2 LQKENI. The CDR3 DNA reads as TGTGCCAGCCCGGTCGACAGGGAAGAGGACACTGAAGCTTTCTTT. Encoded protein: CASPVDREEDTEAFF.

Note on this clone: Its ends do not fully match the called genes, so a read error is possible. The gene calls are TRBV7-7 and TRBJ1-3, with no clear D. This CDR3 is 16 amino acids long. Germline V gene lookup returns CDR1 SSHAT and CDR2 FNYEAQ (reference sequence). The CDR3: CASSLVKVPPGNTIYF. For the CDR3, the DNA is TGTGCTAGCAGCTTAGTCAAGGTTCCCCCCGGGAACACCATATATTTT.

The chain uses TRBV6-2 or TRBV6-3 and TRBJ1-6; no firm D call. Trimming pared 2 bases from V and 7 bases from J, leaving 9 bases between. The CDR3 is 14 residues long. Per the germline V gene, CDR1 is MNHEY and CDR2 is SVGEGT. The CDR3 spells CASSYPEGNSPLHF. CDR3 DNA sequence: TGTGCCAGCAGTTACCCGGAGGGAAATTCACCCCTCCACTTT.

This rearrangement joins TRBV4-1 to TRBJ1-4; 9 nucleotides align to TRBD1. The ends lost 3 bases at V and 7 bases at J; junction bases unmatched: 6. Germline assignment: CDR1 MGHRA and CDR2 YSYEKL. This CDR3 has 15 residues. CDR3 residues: CASSQAQGAVEKLFF. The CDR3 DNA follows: TGCGCCAGCAGCCAGGCACAGGGGGCCGTTGAAAAACTGTTTTTT.

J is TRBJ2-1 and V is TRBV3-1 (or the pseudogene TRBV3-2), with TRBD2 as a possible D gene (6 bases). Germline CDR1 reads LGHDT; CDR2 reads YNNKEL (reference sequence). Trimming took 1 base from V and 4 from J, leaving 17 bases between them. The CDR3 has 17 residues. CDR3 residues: CASSQVLEGIGYNEQFF. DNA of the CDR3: TGTGCCAGCAGCCAAGTTTTGGAGGGGATAGGGTACAATGAGCAGTTCTTC.

CDR3 amino acids: CAWSNRDNQPQHF. In DNA form, the CDR3 reads TGTGCCTGGAGTAACAGGGACAATCAGCCCCAGCATTTT. V usage is TRBV30 and J usage is TRBJ1-5, with D perhaps matching TRBD1 (6 bases). This CDR3 spans 13 amino acids. The V gene's germline CDR1 is GTSNPN and CDR2 SVGIG (reference sequence). Deletions cut 2 bases from V and 3 bases from J, with 8 bases between.

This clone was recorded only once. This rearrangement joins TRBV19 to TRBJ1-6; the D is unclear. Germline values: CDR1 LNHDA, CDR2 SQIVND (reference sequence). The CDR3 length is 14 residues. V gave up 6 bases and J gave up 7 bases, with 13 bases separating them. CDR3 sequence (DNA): TGTGCCAGTAGCAGCATCGGCGGGAATTCACCCCTCCACTTT. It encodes CASSSIGGNSPLHF.

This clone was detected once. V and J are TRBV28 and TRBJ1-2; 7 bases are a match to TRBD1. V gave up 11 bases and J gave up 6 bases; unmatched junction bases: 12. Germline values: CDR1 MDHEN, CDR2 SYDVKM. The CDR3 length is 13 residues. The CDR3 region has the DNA TGTGCCGCCGTGAGGGGGCTAAAAGATGGCTACACCTTC. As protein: CAAVRGLKDGYTF.

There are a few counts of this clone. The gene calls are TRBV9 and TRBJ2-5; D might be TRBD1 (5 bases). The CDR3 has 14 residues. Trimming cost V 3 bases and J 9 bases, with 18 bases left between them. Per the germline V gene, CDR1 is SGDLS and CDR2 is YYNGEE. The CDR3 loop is CASSAYRSLGAQYF. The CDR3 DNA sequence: TGTGCCAGCAGCGCCTACAGGAGCCTAGGGGCCCAGTACTTC.

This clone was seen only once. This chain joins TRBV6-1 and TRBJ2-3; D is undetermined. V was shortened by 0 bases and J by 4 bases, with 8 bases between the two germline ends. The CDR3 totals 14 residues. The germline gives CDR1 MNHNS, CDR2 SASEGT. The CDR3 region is CASSEARGADTQYF. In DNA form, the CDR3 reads TGTGCCAGCAGTGAAGCCCGAGGAGCAGATACGCAGTATTTT.

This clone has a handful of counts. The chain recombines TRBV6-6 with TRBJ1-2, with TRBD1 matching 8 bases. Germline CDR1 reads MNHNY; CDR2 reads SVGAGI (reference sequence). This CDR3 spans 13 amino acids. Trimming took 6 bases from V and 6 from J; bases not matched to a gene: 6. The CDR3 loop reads CASRRDRGDGYTF. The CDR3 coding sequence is TGTGCCAGCAGACGAGACAGGGGAGATGGCTACACCTTC.

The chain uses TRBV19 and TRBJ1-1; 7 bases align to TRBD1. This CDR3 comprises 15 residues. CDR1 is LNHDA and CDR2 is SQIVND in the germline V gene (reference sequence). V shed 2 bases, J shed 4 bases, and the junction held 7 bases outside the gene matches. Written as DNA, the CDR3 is TGTGCCAGTAGTATAAGTGAGGGGGCTGGCACTGAAGCTTTCTTT. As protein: CASSISEGAGTEAFF.

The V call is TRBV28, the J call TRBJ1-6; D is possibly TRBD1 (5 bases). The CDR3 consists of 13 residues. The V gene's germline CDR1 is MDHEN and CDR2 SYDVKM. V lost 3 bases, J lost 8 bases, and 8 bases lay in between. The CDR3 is CASSFQGDSPLHF. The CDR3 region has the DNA TGTGCCAGCAGTTTCCAGGGTGATTCACCCCTCCACTTT.

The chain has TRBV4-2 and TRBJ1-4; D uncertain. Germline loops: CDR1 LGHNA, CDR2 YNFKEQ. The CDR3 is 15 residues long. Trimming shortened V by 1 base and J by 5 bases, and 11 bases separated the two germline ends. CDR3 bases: TGTGCCAGCAGCCAAGGGACTTACGCCAATGAAAAACTGTTTTTT. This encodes CASSQGTYANEKLFF.

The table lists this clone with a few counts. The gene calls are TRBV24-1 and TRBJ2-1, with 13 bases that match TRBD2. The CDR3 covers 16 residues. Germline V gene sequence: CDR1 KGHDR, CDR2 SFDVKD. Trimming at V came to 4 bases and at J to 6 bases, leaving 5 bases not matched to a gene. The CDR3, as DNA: TGTGCCACCAGTGACCCCGGACTAGCGGGAGCCAATGAGCAGTTCTTC. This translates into CATSDPGLAGANEQFF.

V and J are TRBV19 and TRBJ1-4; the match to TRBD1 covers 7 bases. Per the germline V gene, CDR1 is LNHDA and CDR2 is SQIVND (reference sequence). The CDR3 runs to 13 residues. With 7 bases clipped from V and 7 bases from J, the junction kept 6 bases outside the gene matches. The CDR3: CASNRQGGEKLFF. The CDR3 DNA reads TGTGCCAGTAACCGACAGGGAGGTGAAAAACTGTTTTTT.

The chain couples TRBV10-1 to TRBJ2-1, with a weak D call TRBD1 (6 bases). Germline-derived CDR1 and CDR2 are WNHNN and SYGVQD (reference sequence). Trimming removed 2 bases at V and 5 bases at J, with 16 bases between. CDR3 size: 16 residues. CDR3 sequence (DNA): TGCGCCAGCAGTGAGGCCCGTCAGGGGTGGGACAATGAGCAGTTCTTC. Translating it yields CASSEARQGWDNEQFF.